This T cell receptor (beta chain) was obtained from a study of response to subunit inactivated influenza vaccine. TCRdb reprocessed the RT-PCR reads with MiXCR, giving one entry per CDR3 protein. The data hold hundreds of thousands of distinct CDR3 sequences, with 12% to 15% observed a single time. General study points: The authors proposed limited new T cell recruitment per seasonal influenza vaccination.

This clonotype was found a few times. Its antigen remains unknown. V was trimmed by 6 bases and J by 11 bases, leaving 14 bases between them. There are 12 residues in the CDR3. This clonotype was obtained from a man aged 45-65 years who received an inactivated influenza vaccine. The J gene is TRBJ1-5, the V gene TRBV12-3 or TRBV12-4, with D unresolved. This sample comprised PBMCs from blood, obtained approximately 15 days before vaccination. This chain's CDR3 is CASSLPGMAQHF. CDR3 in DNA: TGTGCCAGCAGCCTCCCTGGTATGGCCCAGCATTTT.